What follows is one T cell receptor beta chain and its context. The data belong to a study of blood T cell repertoires in COVID-19. For the study at large: There were acute and convalescent COVID-19 samples, and they came from the United States, Italy and Spain. T cells, B-cell-depleted T cells, or PBMCs supplied cDNA or gDNA.

Per the study methods: How many nucleated cells were present was estimated from reference gene primer amplification. Measured with immunoSEQ multiplex PCR; TCRdb has only the in-frame clones, and not every one. The V and J calls and clone size are taken from that table; D and trimming were inferred from the DNA. Of approximately 300,000 clones in the sample, about 87% were seen once. The junction had 5 bases not matched to a gene; V was cut back by 5 bases and J by 2 bases. Germline-derived CDR1 and CDR2 are SQVTM and ANQGSEA. The CDR3 consists of 13 residues. This clonotype originated in a woman aged 45-59 years with COVID-19, enrolled during active disease. The sample consisted of peripheral blood. V usage is TRBV29-1 and J usage is TRBJ1-1; 7 nucleotides line up with TRBD1. The CDR3 loop reads CSVKQGSNTEAFF. In DNA, the CDR3 is TGCAGCGTTAAACAGGGGAGTAACACTGAAGCTTTCTTT.